These 22 T cell receptor beta chains were all obtained from the same sample, sequenced in a study of T-cell reconstitution after alpha-beta-depleted transplantation in children. Unique molecular identifiers featured in how the TCRbeta library was prepared. A single record per CDR3 protein comes from TCRdb applying MiXCR to the PCR reads. In the table there are approximately 800,000 distinct CDR3 sequences, roughly 15% of which are singletons. The sample here was PBMCs, mostly from graft donor cells, taken 360 days after TCRalphabeta/CD19-depleted stem cell transplant. The receptors were gathered from a male patient under 18 who had a stem cell transplant for acute lymphoblastic leukemia, so the T cells may come from the graft donor.

This clonotype was seen only a few times. The chain uses TRBV29-1 and TRBJ2-5, with a possible D match to TRBD2 (6 bases). The CDR3 is 14 amino acids. Between the trimmed V and J ends, which lost 4 bases and 4 bases, there was a span of 16 bases. Germline CDR1 and CDR2: SQVTM and ANQGSEA. CDR3 DNA sequence: TGCAGCGTTGCCCCTCCGACTAGTGGAGAGACCCAGTACTTC. Its protein is CSVAPPTSGETQYF.

The V call is TRBV30, the J call TRBJ1-1; D gene unclear. The CDR3 has 12 amino acids. Germline V lookup: CDR1 GTSNPN, CDR2 SVGIG (reference sequence). Trimming stripped 2 bases from V and 11 bases from J, with 15 bases between. Here the CDR3 reads CAWSPEGSKAFF. The CDR3 nucleotides are TGTGCCTGGAGTCCGGAGGGTTCGAAGGCTTTCTTT.

The rearrangement uses TRBV3-1 and TRBJ2-7; TRBD2 agrees at 10 bases. This CDR3 has 20 amino acids. Germline lookup yields CDR1 LGHDT and CDR2 YNNKEL (reference sequence). With 4 bases clipped from V and 0 bases from J, the junction kept 18 bases outside the gene matches. CDR3 nucleotides: TGTGCCAGCAGCCTTTCCCGGGGACTAGCGAATTCCCTGGGCTCCTACGAGCAGTACTTC. Protein product: CASSLSRGLANSLGSYEQYF.

This clonotype was observed a few times. The gene calls are TRBV10-3 and TRBJ2-7; D is perhaps TRBD1 (6 bases). V was cut by 0 bases and J by 6 bases, with 12 bases left in between. CDR1 is ENHRY and CDR2 is SYGVKD in the germline V gene. The CDR3 is 14 residues long. The CDR3 protein is CAISESYRASEQYF. CDR3 nucleotide sequence: TGTGCCATCAGTGAGTCCTACAGGGCTTCCGAGCAGTACTTC.

The rearrangement links TRBV20-1 to TRBJ2-2; 9 positions agree with TRBD1. Germline CDR1 DFQATT, CDR2 SNEGSKA (reference sequence). J gave up 6 bases and V 5 bases, and 7 bases lay outside the gene matches. The CDR3 spans 14 residues. CDR3 in DNA: TGCAGTGCTTCCGGGACAGGGATACCCGGGGAGCTGTTTTTT. Its translation: CSASGTGIPGELFF.

The V call is TRBV12-3 or TRBV12-4, the J call TRBJ2-3; TRBD1 is a possible D gene (6 bases). Trimming took off 2 bases at V and 3 bases at J, with 12 bases between the two ends. This CDR3 contains 15 residues. The CDR3 here is CASSLSGAATDTQYF. The DNA for the CDR3 is TGTGCCAGCAGTTTATCAGGGGCCGCTACAGATACGCAGTATTTT.

This clonotype was counted only a few times. The rearrangement uses TRBV5-1 and TRBJ2-5; tentatively, D is TRBD1 (6 bases). From germline, CDR1 is SGHRS and CDR2 YFSETQ. The CDR3 has 17 residues. Trimming pared 3 bases from V and 5 bases from J, leaving 23 bases between. CDR3 bases: TGCGCCAGCAGCTCAGCCCCTCGACAGGCCCCAGAGGAGACCCAGTACTTC. It codes for CASSSAPRQAPEETQYF.

In this sample, this clonotype turned up a few times. The genes are TRBV20-1 and TRBJ2-1, with 7 bases fitting TRBD2. The CDR3 has 15 amino acids. The trim removed 4 bases at V and 2 bases at J, leaving 8 bases unmatched. Germline V lookup: CDR1 DFQATT, CDR2 SNEGSKA (reference sequence). The chain's CDR3 is CSATRAGFTYNEQFF. Written as DNA, the CDR3 is TGCAGTGCTACTCGAGCGGGATTCACCTACAATGAGCAGTTCTTC.

This clonotype was picked up many times. V usage is TRBV9 and J usage is TRBJ2-5; D gene ambiguous. Deletions cut 0 bases from V and 5 bases from J, with 14 bases between. The germline V gene encodes CDR1 SGDLS and CDR2 YYNGEE. The CDR3 is made up of 15 amino acids. The CDR3 sequence is CASSVEGWDRETQYF. For the CDR3, the DNA is TGTGCCAGCAGCGTAGAAGGTTGGGATCGGGAGACCCAGTACTTC.

This clonotype was observed many times. CDR3 protein: CASGADGLATDTQYF. The CDR3 DNA sequence: TGTGCCAGCGGCGCCGACGGACTAGCAACAGATACGCAGTATTTT. This sequence joins TRBV7-2 and TRBJ2-3, with 8 bases that match TRBD2. V was clipped by 8 bases and J by 3 bases; unmatched bases: 10. CDR1 is SGHTA and CDR2 is FQGNSA in the germline V gene. CDR3 size: 15 residues.

The chain links TRBV5-5 to TRBJ1-4; a possible D gene is TRBD1 (5 bases). Germline V CDR1 and CDR2: SGHKS, YYEKEE (reference sequence). V was pared by 4 bases and J by 8 bases, with 27 bases between. CDR3 length: 18 residues. In DNA form, the CDR3 reads TGTGCCAGCAGCGGGGGAAGTGAACAGCCCCGGGATTCGGAAAAACTGTTTTTT. Residues: CASSGGSEQPRDSEKLFF.

The chain employs TRBV12-3 or TRBV12-4 and TRBJ2-7; D unclear. V was clipped by 6 bases and J by 3 bases, with 12 bases between them. CDR3 size: 13 residues. CDR3 protein: CASSRNWGYEQYF. CDR3 in DNA: TGTGCCAGCAGCCGAAACTGGGGCTACGAGCAGTACTTC.

This clonotype has a count of ten or more. The CDR3 here is CASSPRDGSKNIQYF. Here the CDR3 DNA reads TGTGCCAGCAGCCCACGGGACGGGAGCAAAAACATTCAGTACTTC. The chain combines TRBV7-9 with TRBJ2-4, with TRBD2 as a possible D gene (6 bases). This CDR3 contains 15 residues. Between the trimmed V and J ends, which lost 5 bases and 3 bases, there was a span of 14 bases. Germline CDR1 is SEHNR and CDR2 is FQNEAQ (reference sequence).

The chain carries TRBV7-9 and TRBJ1-4, with TRBD1 matching over 9 bases. CDR1 SEHNR and CDR2 FQNEAQ come from the germline V gene (reference sequence). V was clipped by 4 bases and J by 8 bases; unmatched bases: 11. The CDR3 runs to 16 residues. The CDR3 is CASSWGQGDLVEKLFF. CDR3 DNA: TGTGCCAGCAGCTGGGGACAGGGCGACCTCGTGGAAAAACTGTTTTTT.

The chain recombines TRBV5-1 with TRBJ2-5; 7 nucleotides align to TRBD1. Losses at the gene ends were 1 base for V and 4 bases for J; bases not matched to a gene: 10. Germline assignment: CDR1 SGHRS and CDR2 YFSETQ. The CDR3 contains 16 residues. CDR3 sequence reads: CASSLMKTGKRETQYF. The DNA of the CDR3 is TGCGCCAGCAGCTTGATGAAGACAGGGAAACGAGAGACCCAGTACTTC.

V is TRBV7-9 and J is TRBJ2-7; 7 bases agree with TRBD2. CDR1 SEHNR and CDR2 FQNEAQ come from the germline V gene (reference sequence). V trimming: 5 bases; J trimming: 0 bases; junction bases outside the gene matches: 10. There are 16 residues in the CDR3. In DNA, the CDR3 is TGTGCCAGCAGCCCAGCGACTAGCCTGAGCTCCTACGAGCAGTACTTC. Encoded protein: CASSPATSLSSYEQYF.

The rearrangement links TRBV9 to TRBJ2-1; TRBD2 aligns across 11 bases. CDR3 length: 16 residues. The germline V gene has CDR1 SGDLS and CDR2 YYNGEE. V was clipped by 0 bases and J by 5 bases; unmatched bases: 4. The CDR3 protein is CASSVVVTSGDNEQFF. The CDR3 nucleotides are TGTGCCAGCAGCGTAGTTGTGACTAGCGGGGACAATGAGCAGTTCTTC.

The chain carries TRBV21-1 and TRBJ2-5; TRBD2 is the table's D call and was not checked against the DNA. TRBV21-1 is recorded as a pseudogene. CDR3 length: 16 amino acids. CDR3 in amino acids: CASSAPTTSGQETQYF. DNA for the CDR3: TGTGCCAGCAGCGCTCCGACGACTAGCGGACAAGAGACCCAGTACTTC.

This clonotype was picked up many times. The rearrangement uses TRBV27 and TRBJ2-2, with 11 bases fitting TRBD2. V shed 1 base, J shed 6 bases, and the junction held 4 bases outside the gene matches. This CDR3 is built from 16 residues. Germline CDR1 MNHEY, CDR2 SMNVEV (reference sequence). In nucleotides, the CDR3 is TGTGCCAGCAGTTTATACGTAGCGGGAGGGCCCGGGGAGCTGTTTTTT. This gives the protein CASSLYVAGGPGELFF.

This clonotype was observed a single time. The chain combines TRBV5-1 with TRBJ1-2; 11 bases line up with TRBD1. Germline CDR1 is SGHRS and CDR2 is YFSETQ. V was pared by 2 bases and J by 8 bases, with 17 bases of the junction left unmatched. The length of the CDR3 is 18 residues. Here the CDR3 DNA reads TGCGCCAGCAGCTTATTTCCGGCGGGGGACAGGGGGGATCTAGGCTACACCTTC. Its protein product is CASSLFPAGDRGDLGYTF. The complete variable domain, with remaining parts taken from reference TRBV5-1 and TRBJ1-2, reads KAGVTQTPRYLIKTRGQQVTLSCSPISGHRSVSWYQQTPGQGLQFLFEYFSETQRNKGNFPGRFSGRQFSNSRSEMNVSTLELGDSALYLCASSLFPAGDRGDLGYTFGSGTRLTVV.

V is TRBV9 and J is TRBJ2-3; D unresolved. This CDR3 is built from 13 residues. Trimming stripped 4 bases from V and 3 bases from J, with 9 bases between. The V gene's germline CDR1 is SGDLS and CDR2 YYNGEE. CDR3 residues: CASSCVSTDTQYF. CDR3 sequence (DNA): TGTGCCAGCAGCTGTGTGTCGACAGATACGCAGTATTTT.

This clonotype was detected ten times or more. The genes are TRBV7-6 and TRBJ2-3; 10 bases are shared with TRBD1. CDR1 and CDR2 (germline): SGHVS, FNYEAQ. The CDR3 is 14 amino acids. With 2 bases clipped from V and 6 bases from J, the junction kept 2 bases outside the gene matches. CDR3 nucleotides: TGTGCCAGCAGCTTAAGACAGGGGGCGGATACGCAGTATTTT. Encoded protein: CASSLRQGADTQYF.